The entry that follows covers one T cell receptor (beta chain) sequence. The sample is drawn from a study of blood T cell repertoires in COVID-19. Study overall: PBMCs, B-cell-depleted T cells, or T cells were the source of the cDNA or gDNA that made up the material.

Only in-frame clones appear in the TCRdb table, and some are missing; sequencing was by immunoSEQ multiplex PCR. In the table there are some 520,000 clones, about 91% of which are singletons. Germline values: CDR1 MNHEY, CDR2 SVGAGI. This CDR3 has 15 residues. The V end was cut by 0 bases, the J end by 5 bases, with 13 bases between. This TCR was recovered from a man between 18 and 35 years old with COVID-19, enrolled during active disease. The V gene is TRBV6-5, the J gene TRBJ2-5; tentative D call: TRBD1 (6 bases). Sequenced sample: peripheral blood. Written as DNA, the CDR3 is TGTGCCAGCAGTTACTCAGGTTGGGGGCGGGAGACCCAGTACTTC. Amino acids: CASSYSGWGRETQYF.